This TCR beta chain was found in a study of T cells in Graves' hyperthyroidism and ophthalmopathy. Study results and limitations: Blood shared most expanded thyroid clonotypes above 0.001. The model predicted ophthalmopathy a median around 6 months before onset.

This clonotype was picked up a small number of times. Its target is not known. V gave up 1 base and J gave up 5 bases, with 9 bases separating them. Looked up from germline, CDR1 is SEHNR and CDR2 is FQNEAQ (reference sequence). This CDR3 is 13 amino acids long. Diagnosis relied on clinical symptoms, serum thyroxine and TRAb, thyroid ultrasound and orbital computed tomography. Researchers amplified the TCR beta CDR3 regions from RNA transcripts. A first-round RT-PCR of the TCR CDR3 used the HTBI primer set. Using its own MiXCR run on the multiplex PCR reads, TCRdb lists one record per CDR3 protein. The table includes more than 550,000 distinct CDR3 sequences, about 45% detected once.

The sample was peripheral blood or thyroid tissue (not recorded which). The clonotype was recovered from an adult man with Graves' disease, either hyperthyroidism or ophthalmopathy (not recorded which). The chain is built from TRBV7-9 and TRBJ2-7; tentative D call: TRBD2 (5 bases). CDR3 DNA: TGTGCCAGCAGCTTAGTCGGCGGGCACGAGCAGTACTTC. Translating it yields CASSLVGGHEQYF.